This entry lists 23 T cell receptor beta chains sequenced from one sample in a study of PD-1 blockade in classical Hodgkin lymphoma. Each of the patients experienced relapse following autologous stem cell transplantation, and their brentuximab vedotin exposure differed. TCRdb keeps only in-frame clones here, not all; method: immunoSEQ multiplex PCR. The sample comprises around 150,000 clones, approximately 81% of which are singletons, and about 9% rests with the top ten. The sequencing here drew on peripheral blood mononuclear cells (PBMCs), taken before the second cycle of nivolumab. Receptors originate from a human donor with classical Hodgkin lymphoma.

This clone has a handful of counts. DNA of the CDR3: TGTGCCAGCAGCGCACAGGGGCCCTCCTACGAGCAGTACTTC. It is translated as CASSAQGPSYEQYF. The chain links TRBV9 to TRBJ2-7; 7 bases are shared with TRBD1. The germline V gene encodes CDR1 SGDLS and CDR2 YYNGEE. V dropped 3 bases and J dropped 0; count of bases not matched to a gene: 3. The CDR3 runs 14 residues.

The rearrangement uses TRBV27 and TRBJ1-5; D unresolved. Germline-derived CDR1 and CDR2 are MNHEY and SMNVEV (reference sequence). Trimming cost V 1 base and J 3 bases, with 7 bases left between them. The CDR3 extends over 14 amino acids. In DNA form, the CDR3 reads TGTGCCAGCAGTTTATATGGGATCAATCAGCCCCAGCATTTT. This codes for CASSLYGINQPQHF.

The chain carries TRBV7-2 and TRBJ1-2; 8 nucleotides line up with TRBD1. CDR3 length: 15 residues. Germline CDR1 is SGHTA and CDR2 is FQGNSA. With V trimmed by 3 bases and J by 3 bases, 6 bases remained unmatched. The CDR3 loop is CASSLARTGYYGYTF. The CDR3 coding sequence is TGTGCCAGCAGCTTGGCCCGGACAGGGTACTATGGCTACACCTTC.

This rearrangement joins TRBV7-6 to TRBJ2-1; the D gene could be TRBD1 or TRBD2 (5 bases each). From germline, CDR1 is SGHVS and CDR2 FNYEAQ. This CDR3 has 15 amino acids. Trimming stripped 0 bases from V and 0 bases from J, with 6 bases between. The CDR3 DNA reads as TGTGCCAGCAGCTTAGCAGGGACCTCCTACAATGAGCAGTTCTTC. Amino acids: CASSLAGTSYNEQFF.

This chain joins TRBV7-2 and TRBJ1-5; 8 nucleotides match TRBD1. J gave up 4 bases and V 3 bases, and 2 bases lay outside the gene matches. Germline-derived CDR1 and CDR2 are SGHTA and FQGNSA. The CDR3 loop spans 14 amino acids. DNA of the CDR3: TGTGCCAGCAGCTTGACAGGGGCAAATCAGCCCCAGCATTTT. Its translation is CASSLTGANQPQHF.

The genes are TRBV7-9 and TRBJ1-2; D is possibly TRBD1 (6 bases). The CDR3 is made up of 15 amino acids. Germline V gene sequence: CDR1 SEHNR, CDR2 FQNEAQ (reference sequence). Trimming took off 6 bases at V and 6 bases at J, with 20 bases between the two ends. CDR3 coding DNA: TGTGCCAGCAGACTCGCGGGTACAGGGCGGCATGGCTACACCTTC. Protein: CASRLAGTGRHGYTF.

This clone was counted a few times. The chain links TRBV27 to TRBJ2-5; 8 nucleotides line up with TRBD2. Trimming took 5 bases from V and 4 from J; bases not matched to a gene: 9. There are 15 residues in the CDR3. Looked up from germline, CDR1 is MNHEY and CDR2 is SMNVEV (reference sequence). The CDR3 DNA sequence: TGTGCCAGCAGTCTCCGGACTAGCTGGGGAGAGACCCAGTACTTC. This translates into CASSLRTSWGETQYF.

V and J are TRBV6-4 and TRBJ2-3, with TRBD1 as a possible D gene (6 bases). This CDR3 contains 15 residues. The V gene's germline CDR1 is MRHNA and CDR2 SNTAGT. Trimming cost V 2 bases and J 0 bases, with 9 bases left between them. In DNA, the CDR3 is TGTGCCAGCAGTGACGAGGACAGTAGCACAGATACGCAGTATTTT. Translating gives CASSDEDSSTDTQYF.

The chain employs TRBV19 and TRBJ1-5; D may be TRBD1 (6 bases). V shed 4 bases and J shed 1 base, with 14 bases lying between them. CDR1 and CDR2 from the germline V gene are LNHDA and SQIVND (reference sequence). The CDR3 spans 16 residues. The DNA for the CDR3 is TGTGCCAGTAGTACCAGAGGGGGGACGAGCAATCAGCCCCAGCATTTT. Protein product: CASSTRGGTSNQPQHF. Full variable domain (missing parts from reference TRBV19 and TRBJ1-5): DGGITQSPKYLFRKEGQNVTLSCEQNLNHDAMYWYRQDPGQGLRLIYYSQIVNDFQKGDIAEGYSVSREKKESFPLTVTSAQKNPTAFYLCASSTRGGTSNQPQHFGDGTRLSIL.

Of note for this clone: A junction boundary mismatches the germline segment, possibly from a read error. The rearrangement joins TRBV6-5 to TRBJ2-7; no clear D. The length of the CDR3 is 13 residues. Germline assignment: CDR1 MNHEY and CDR2 SVGAGI. In DNA, the CDR3 is TGTGCCAGCAGTTACGCCCTAAAGTCGGCGGTTAATTTC. This sequence encodes CASSYALKSAVNF.

The J gene is TRBJ1-2, the V gene TRBV2; no definite D call. V was trimmed by 6 bases and J by 4 bases, leaving 12 bases between them. The germline V gene encodes CDR1 SNHLY and CDR2 FYNNEI. The CDR3 runs to 13 residues. CDR3 amino acids: CASSEEVPYGYTF. The DNA for the CDR3 is TGTGCCAGCAGCGAGGAAGTCCCCTATGGCTACACCTTC. Drawing the rest from reference TRBV2 and TRBJ1-2, the complete variable domain is EPEVTQTPSHQVTQMGQEVILRCVPISNHLYFYWYRQILGQKVEFLVSFYNNEISEKSEIFDDQFSVERPDGSNFTLKIRSTKLEDSAMYFCASSEEVPYGYTFGSGTRLTVV.

The rearrangement uses TRBV6-4 and TRBJ2-1; TRBD1 might be the D (5 bases). The CDR3 is 13 residues long. Germline CDR1 and CDR2: MRHNA and SNTAGT. Trimming took off 5 bases at V and 4 bases at J, with 9 bases between the two ends. In DNA form, the CDR3 reads TGTGCCAGCAGTCAACAGGAGTACAATGAGCAGTTCTTC. Amino acids: CASSQQEYNEQFF.

V usage is TRBV7-2 and J usage is TRBJ1-1, with TRBD1 matching 7 bases. Germline CDR1 and CDR2: SGHTA and FQGNSA. The CDR3 totals 14 residues. J lost 1 base, V lost 5 bases, and 4 bases had no gene match. CDR3 in amino acids: CASSTGQRNTEAFF. The DNA for the CDR3 is TGTGCCAGCAGCACGGGACAGCGGAACACTGAAGCTTTCTTT.

The table lists this clone with a count of one. The V and J genes are TRBV29-1 and TRBJ2-3; D remains unclear. The CDR3 runs 14 residues. The germline gives CDR1 SQVTM, CDR2 ANQGSEA. V gave up 4 bases and J gave up 0 bases, with 11 bases separating them. The CDR3 DNA sequence: TGCAGCGTTGGGGCGCCTGGCAGCACAGATACGCAGTATTTT. This translates into CSVGAPGSTDTQYF.

J is TRBJ1-4 and V is TRBV5-1, with 8 bases identical to TRBD1. This CDR3 is built from 15 residues. Germline CDR1 and CDR2: SGHRS and YFSETQ. J gave up 0 bases and V 4 bases, and 2 bases lay outside the gene matches. CDR3 protein: CASSGTGATNEKLFF. The DNA for the CDR3 is TGCGCCAGCAGCGGGACAGGCGCAACTAATGAAAAACTGTTTTTT.

With respect to this clone: At one end the junction does not follow the germline gene, possibly because of a read error. In nucleotides, the CDR3 is TGTGCCAGCACCTTGGAAGGGTCAAGAAACTATGGCTACACCTTC. This encodes CASTLEGSRNYGYTF. This rearrangement joins TRBV5-4 to TRBJ1-2; D call uncertain. The CDR3 is 15 amino acids. Germline CDR1 reads SGHNT; CDR2 reads YYREEE (reference sequence). Using reference TRBV5-4 and TRBJ1-2 for the parts outside the CDR3, the full variable domain is ETGVTQSPTHLIKTRGQQVTLRCSSQSGHNTVSWYQQALGQGPQFIFQYYREEENGRGNFPPRFSGLQFPNYSSELNVNALELDDSALYLCASTLEGSRNYGYTFGSGTRLTVV.

The chain recombines TRBV2 with TRBJ1-1; the match to TRBD1 covers 7 bases. The CDR3 is made up of 14 amino acids. Unmatched junction bases numbered 9, after V lost 5 bases and J lost 6 bases. The germline V gene encodes CDR1 SNHLY and CDR2 FYNNEI. The CDR3 DNA follows: TGTGCCAGCAGTCCCTTGTCGACAGGGCCTGAAGCTTTCTTT. Translation: CASSPLSTGPEAFF.

This clone was counted many times. V gene TRBV6-5 combines with J gene TRBJ2-7; 8 bases are a match to TRBD1. This CDR3 region has 15 residues. Trimming removed 6 bases from V and 2 bases from J; junction bases left unmatched: 9. CDR1 is MNHEY and CDR2 is SVGAGI in the germline V gene. The CDR3 loop reads CASSRQGPRAYEQYF. In nucleotides, the CDR3 is TGTGCCAGCAGCAGACAGGGGCCGAGGGCCTACGAGCAGTACTTC.

The chain uses TRBV27 and TRBJ2-7; no reliable D call. V gave up 5 bases and J gave up 6 bases, with 20 bases separating them. Germline V gives CDR1 MNHEY, CDR2 SMNVEV (reference sequence). The CDR3 totals 15 residues. CDR3 nucleotide sequence: TGTGCCAGCAGTCCGTCTGGCCGGCGAGATAGCGAGCAGTACTTC. Translated: CASSPSGRRDSEQYF.

This rearrangement joins TRBV18 to TRBJ1-5; D gene unclear. The V gene lost 3 bases and the J gene lost 14 bases, with 20 bases spanning the gap. Germline loops: CDR1 KGHSH, CDR2 LQKENI. The CDR3 has 14 amino acids. CDR3 coding DNA: TGTGCCAGCTCACCTAACCGCGAGGGATCACCCGAGCATTTT. Its translation is CASSPNREGSPEHF. The full variable domain, its missing parts supplied by reference TRBV18 and TRBJ1-5, is NAGVMQNPRHLVRRRGQEARLRCSPMKGHSHVYWYRQLPEEGLKFMVYLQKENIIDESGMPKERFSAEFPKEGPSILRIQQVVRGDSAAYFCASSPNREGSPEHFGDGTRLSIL.

This chain joins TRBV6-6 and TRBJ2-5, with 8 bases that match TRBD2. Germline CDR1 and CDR2: MNHNY and SVGAGI (reference sequence). The CDR3 runs 14 residues. V shed 8 bases, J shed 5 bases, and the junction held 10 bases outside the gene matches. CDR3 amino acids: CASVSGTSKETQYF. The DNA for the CDR3 is TGTGCCAGCGTCTCCGGGACTAGTAAGGAGACCCAGTACTTC.

The chain employs TRBV6-5 and TRBJ2-3; D not certain. The CDR3 totals 13 residues. The V gene's germline CDR1 is MNHEY and CDR2 SVGAGI. CDR3 nucleotide sequence: TGTGCAGCCGGTCGCTCGGGCTTAGATACGCAGTATTTT. It specifies CAAGRSGLDTQYF.

The CDR3 nucleotides read TGTGCCAGCAGTGAATGGGGAGCAGGGGGCCCAGCTAACTATGGCTACACCTTC. Translation: CASSEWGAGGPANYGYTF. The chain is built from TRBV25-1 and TRBJ1-2, with 8 bases identical to TRBD1. Germline CDR1 reads MGHDK; CDR2 reads SYGVNS. This CDR3 contains 18 residues. Germline trimming cut 1 base from V and 0 bases from J; bases unmatched to any gene: 10.